The 29 T cell receptor beta chains reported below all come from one sample, sequenced in a study of cytomegalovirus exposure and HLA in healthy donors. Primers for the PCR totalled 60 Vbeta and 13 Jbeta. Measured with immunoSEQ multiplex PCR; TCRdb has only the in-frame clones, and not every one. Here the sample spans around 150,000 clones, about three quarters being singletons. Sequences were obtained from PBMCs. The receptors shown here come from a woman between 50 and 59 years old in good health and CMV-seropositive.

The V and J genes are TRBV28 and TRBJ1-5; D might be TRBD1 (5 bases). Trimming pared 5 bases from V and 5 bases from J, leaving 13 bases between. CDR1 MDHEN and CDR2 SYDVKM come from the germline V gene. The CDR3 totals 14 residues. CDR3 region: CASSVGGFYQPQHF. For the CDR3, the DNA is TGTGCCAGCAGTGTCGGGGGGTTTTATCAGCCCCAGCATTTT.

The V call is TRBV4-1, the J call TRBJ2-5; D call uncertain. Trimming took off 4 bases at V and 2 bases at J, with 14 bases between the two ends. CDR1 and CDR2 (germline): MGHRA, YSYEKL. This CDR3 spans 15 amino acids. The CDR3 DNA reads TGCGCCAGCAGCCCCCGAGGAGTCAGACAAGAGACCCAGTACTTC. Its protein is CASSPRGVRQETQYF.

The chain combines TRBV29-1 with TRBJ2-5, with D tentatively TRBD2 (5 bases). The germline V gene has CDR1 SQVTM and CDR2 ANQGSEA. The CDR3 sequence is 15 residues long. The germline V and J ends were trimmed by 3 bases and 7 bases, with 21 bases remaining between them. The CDR3 loop reads CSVDIGLHSRGTQYF. The CDR3 DNA reads TGCAGCGTTGACATAGGACTCCATTCGCGAGGGACCCAGTACTTC.

This clone was detected only a few times. The V and J genes are TRBV27 and TRBJ2-7, with 7 positions matching TRBD2. This CDR3 has 13 residues. CDR1 is MNHEY, CDR2 SMNVEV, per germline (reference sequence). V trimming: 4 bases; J trimming: 3 bases; junction bases outside the gene matches: 3. The CDR3 DNA reads as TGTGCCAGCAGTTGGGGGGAGGGCTACGAGCAGTACTTC. The encoded protein is CASSWGEGYEQYF.

V gene TRBV5-8 combines with J gene TRBJ2-7; 13 bases align to TRBD2. The germline CDR1 and CDR2 sequences are SGHTS and YDEGEE. After removal of 2 bases from V and 5 bases from J, the junction contained 10 bases not matched to a gene. The length of the CDR3 is 17 residues. The CDR3, as DNA: TGTGCCAGCAGCTTTCTTAAGACTAGCGGGAGGCGGAACGAGCAGTACTTC. This translates into CASSFLKTSGRRNEQYF.

There are a few counts of this clone. The chain carries TRBV19 and TRBJ1-1; no reliable D call. Germline-derived CDR1 and CDR2 are LNHDA and SQIVND (reference sequence). The CDR3 has 15 residues. Trimming stripped 5 bases from V and 0 bases from J, with 13 bases between. As DNA, the CDR3 is TGTGCCAGTAGTCTTCGCGGAGGTTTGAACACTGAAGCTTTCTTT. Protein: CASSLRGGLNTEAFF.

The rearrangement uses TRBV2 and TRBJ2-7; 8 bases align to TRBD1. In germline, CDR1 is SNHLY, CDR2 FYNNEI. This CDR3 has 14 residues. V gave up 7 bases and J gave up 2 bases; unmatched junction bases: 7. The CDR3 DNA is TGTGCCAGCATACTCGGGACAGGAGCCTACGAGCAGTACTTC. Protein product: CASILGTGAYEQYF.

This clone has only one observation. The chain links TRBV2 to TRBJ2-2, with 7 bases lining up with TRBD1. J lost 6 bases, V lost 2 bases, and 9 bases had no gene match. The length of the CDR3 is 16 residues. From germline, CDR1 is SNHLY and CDR2 FYNNEI. This chain's CDR3 is CASSERTGVYAGELFF. The CDR3 coding sequence is TGTGCCAGCAGTGAACGTACAGGGGTTTATGCCGGGGAGCTGTTTTTT.

The chain combines TRBV19 with TRBJ1-1; 7 bases agree with TRBD1. J gave up 4 bases and V 6 bases, and 5 bases lay outside the gene matches. The CDR3 is 13 residues long. Germline CDR1 reads LNHDA; CDR2 reads SQIVND (reference sequence). CDR3 protein: CASRDTGVTEAFF. CDR3 DNA sequence: TGTGCCAGTAGGGATACAGGGGTCACTGAAGCTTTCTTT.

The V and J genes are TRBV28 and TRBJ1-2; 8 nucleotides line up with TRBD1. Germline CDR1 is MDHEN and CDR2 is SYDVKM. The CDR3 extends over 13 amino acids. Losses at the gene ends were 6 bases for V and 7 bases for J; bases not matched to a gene: 7. The CDR3 spells CASRPTGGPGYTF. The CDR3 DNA follows: TGTGCCAGCAGGCCCACAGGGGGTCCTGGCTACACCTTC.

V gene TRBV30 combines with J gene TRBJ1-1; D is uncertain. Trimming removed 1 base at V and 0 bases at J, with 3 bases between. Germline CDR1 reads GTSNPN; CDR2 reads SVGIG (reference sequence). The CDR3 totals 12 residues. CDR3 DNA sequence: TGTGCCTGGAGTGGCGTGAACACTGAAGCTTTCTTT. Translation gives CAWSGVNTEAFF.

This clone was found once. The chain recombines TRBV29-1 with TRBJ2-6, with a possible D match to TRBD1 (5 bases). Germline V gene data show CDR1 as SQVTM and CDR2 as ANQGSEA. CDR3 length equals 15 residues. Trimming left V 6 bases short and J 0 bases short, with 12 bases between. CDR3 sequence (DNA): TGCAGCGTGACAGTGAGAAACTCTGGGGCCAACGTCCTGACTTTC. It translates to CSVTVRNSGANVLTF.

This sequence joins TRBV7-2 and TRBJ1-1; TRBD1 matches at 8 bases. The V and J ends lost 4 bases and 10 bases, in that order; junction bases with no gene match: 8. CDR1 and CDR2 (germline): SGHTA, FQGNSA. CDR3 length: 13 residues. The CDR3 region is CASSWGQDRRAFF. CDR3 DNA sequence: TGTGCCAGCAGCTGGGGACAGGATCGCCGAGCTTTCTTT.

This rearrangement joins TRBV28 to TRBJ2-7; tentative D call: TRBD1 (5 bases). V lost 4 bases and J lost 4, with 14 bases in between. The V gene's germline CDR1 is MDHEN and CDR2 SYDVKM. The CDR3 totals 14 residues. This chain's CDR3 is CASSSTFTGYEQYF. In DNA form, the CDR3 reads TGTGCCAGCAGTTCAACTTTTACAGGTTACGAGCAGTACTTC.

The chain carries TRBV11-3 and TRBJ1-1; weak D call: TRBD1 (5 bases). V shed 5 bases and J shed 12 bases, with 19 bases lying between them. The CDR3 runs 13 residues. Germline CDR1 SGHNT, CDR2 YENEEA. The CDR3 loop reads CASSLVGGGETFF. CDR3 DNA: TGTGCCAGCAGCCTCGTCGGGGGAGGTGAGACTTTCTTT.

The rearrangement uses TRBV6-1 and TRBJ2-4, with D unresolved. This CDR3 has 14 amino acids. Germline-derived CDR1 and CDR2 are MNHNS and SASEGT. V lost 1 base and J lost 8, with 12 bases in between. CDR3 amino acids: CASSEGPGSDIQYF. Written as DNA, the CDR3 is TGTGCCAGCAGTGAAGGTCCAGGTTCGGACATTCAGTACTTC.

In its sample, this clone was seen once. In nucleotides, the CDR3 is TGTGCCAGCAGTGTGAGTGATACGCAGTATTTT. Translating gives CASSVSDTQYF. The V and J genes are TRBV2 and TRBJ2-3; D gene unclear. There are 11 residues in the CDR3. V was clipped by 4 bases and J by 6 bases, with 5 bases between them. The germline CDR1 and CDR2 sequences are SNHLY and FYNNEI.

CDR3: CASRPPSGTGYGYTF. CDR3 DNA sequence: TGTGCCAGCAGACCACCCTCCGGGACAGGGTATGGCTACACCTTC. The chain links TRBV5-6 to TRBJ1-2; 9 nucleotides match TRBD1. Germline-derived CDR1 and CDR2 are SGHDT and YYEEEE. The CDR3 has 15 residues. With 5 bases clipped from V and 5 bases from J, the junction kept 10 bases outside the gene matches.

This clone has just a few counts. The rearrangement uses TRBV4-1 and TRBJ1-1; 10 positions match TRBD1. CDR3 length: 15 amino acids. V was clipped by 3 bases and J by 5 bases; unmatched bases: 6. Per germline, CDR1 MGHRA and CDR2 YSYEKL. The CDR3 DNA reads TGCGCCAGCAGCCAGGAGGGACAGGGGTGGACTGAAGCTTTCTTT. It translates to CASSQEGQGWTEAFF.

The gene calls are TRBV9 and TRBJ2-3; 8 nucleotides line up with TRBD1. The CDR3 consists of 19 residues. After removal of 0 bases from V and 2 bases from J, the junction contained 14 bases not matched to a gene. CDR1 is SGDLS and CDR2 is YYNGEE in the germline V gene. The DNA of the CDR3 is TGTGCCAGCAGCGTAGGGAGACGGACAGGGAGTTTTTCCACAGATACGCAGTATTTT. Translation gives CASSVGRRTGSFSTDTQYF.

V usage is TRBV4-1 and J usage is TRBJ2-1; no definite D call. The CDR3 consists of 15 residues. Germline lookup yields CDR1 MGHRA and CDR2 YSYEKL. Trimming removed 3 bases from V and 6 bases from J, with 15 bases in between. CDR3 nucleotides: TGCGCCAGCAGCCATGACCCCTCTAGAGCCAATGAGCAGTTCTTC. Encoded protein: CASSHDPSRANEQFF.

This clone was picked up a small number of times. The rearrangement uses TRBV9 and TRBJ2-2, with TRBD2 matching over 8 bases. The V and J ends lost 0 bases and 2 bases, in that order; junction bases with no gene match: 9. Germline V CDR1 and CDR2: SGDLS, YYNGEE. The CDR3 sequence is 18 residues long. The CDR3 reads CASSVGSSGRTNTGELFF. CDR3 bases: TGTGCCAGCAGCGTAGGATCTAGCGGGCGAACTAACACCGGGGAGCTGTTTTTT.

The chain is built from TRBV2 and TRBJ2-2, with 7 nucleotides matching TRBD1. The germline V gene encodes CDR1 SNHLY and CDR2 FYNNEI. This CDR3 region has 14 residues. The junction had 7 bases not matched to a gene; V was cut back by 7 bases and J by 5 bases. In DNA form, the CDR3 reads TGTGCCAGCATTTATCAGACAGGGACCGGGGAGCTGTTTTTT. As protein: CASIYQTGTGELFF.

To note about this clone: Germline is not matched at one junction end, which may reflect a read error. The gene calls are TRBV5-1 and TRBJ2-5; 8 positions match TRBD2. The V gene's germline CDR1 is SGHRS and CDR2 YFSETQ. CDR3 length: 16 residues. The CDR3: CASNLFGRGGLETQYF. DNA of the CDR3: TGCGCCAGCAACTTGTTTGGCCGGGGGGGCCTAGAGACCCAGTACTTC.

This clone is a singleton in its sample. The gene calls are TRBV7-9 and TRBJ1-1; 12 bases are shared with TRBD1. CDR1 is SEHNR and CDR2 is FQNEAQ in the germline V gene (reference sequence). The CDR3 is 16 amino acids. J was trimmed by 9 bases and V by 5 bases; bases with no gene match: 13. CDR3 DNA: TGTGCCAGCAGCAACCGGGACAGGGGGCAATGGGGGAAAGCTTTCTTT. Its protein product is CASSNRDRGQWGKAFF. The full variable domain, with the rest looked up from reference TRBV7-9 and TRBJ1-1, is DTGVSQNPRHKITKRGQNVTFRCDPISEHNRLYWYRQTLGQGPEFLTYFQNEAQLEKSRLLSDRFSAERPKGSFSTLEIQRTEQGDSAMYLCASSNRDRGQWGKAFFGQGTRLTVV.

The chain employs TRBV19 and TRBJ2-3; weak D call: TRBD2 (6 bases). The V gene's germline CDR1 is LNHDA and CDR2 SQIVND (reference sequence). This CDR3 is 17 amino acids long. Trimming removed 7 bases at V and 4 bases at J, with 24 bases between. The chain's CDR3 is CASTILFGAGFPDTQYF. The CDR3 DNA reads as TGTGCCAGTACTATCCTGTTCGGCGCGGGGTTCCCAGATACGCAGTATTTT.

The chain has TRBV6-5 and TRBJ2-3; the match to TRBD1 covers 10 bases. The CDR3 runs 16 residues. With V trimmed by 0 bases and J by 6 bases, 6 bases remained unmatched. Germline assignment: CDR1 MNHEY and CDR2 SVGAGI. The CDR3 DNA reads TGTGCCAGCAGTTACTCATGGACAGGGGGTAGGGATACGCAGTATTTT. This encodes CASSYSWTGGRDTQYF.

This clone has only a few counts. V and J are TRBV6-5 and TRBJ1-6, with TRBD1 matching over 8 bases. Germline V gene data show CDR1 as MNHEY and CDR2 as SVGAGI. The J segment lost 10 bases and the V segment lost 6 bases, leaving 5 bases of the junction unmatched. The length of the CDR3 is 13 residues. CDR3 nucleotide sequence: TGTGCCAGCAGGAGCAGACAGGGGTCACCCCTCCACTTT. Translation gives CASRSRQGSPLHF.

The rearrangement joins TRBV25-1 to TRBJ2-7; 10 nucleotides line up with TRBD2. Germline V CDR1 and CDR2: MGHDK, SYGVNS. J gave up 0 bases and V 10 bases, and 3 bases lay outside the gene matches. This CDR3 comprises 13 residues. CDR3 sequence reads: CATGLADSYEQYF. Written as DNA, the CDR3 is TGTGCCACCGGACTAGCGGACTCCTACGAGCAGTACTTC.